This note documents a single T cell receptor (beta chain) sequence. Its antigen is undetermined. This sample is part of a study of T cells in Graves' hyperthyroidism and ophthalmopathy. General study results and limits: Progression to ophthalmopathy was predicted a median of approximately 6.4 months early. Blood held most thyroid clonotypes expanded above 0.001 frequency.

Germline CDR1 reads MNHEY; CDR2 reads SMNVEV (reference sequence). Trimming stripped 2 bases from V and 6 bases from J, with 11 bases between. This CDR3 comprises 15 residues. Over 9 ml of fresh peripheral blood supplied the PBMCs. RNA transcripts yielded amplified TCR beta CDR3 regions. The study used the HTBI primer set for a first-round RT-PCR of the TCR CDR3. TCRdb reprocessed the multiplex PCR reads with MiXCR, giving one entry per CDR3 protein. The sample includes under 350,000 distinct CDR3 sequences, approximately 18% of them seen just once. The gene calls are TRBV27 and TRBJ1-6, with D possibly matching TRBD1 (5 bases). What was sequenced was blood. This TCR was recovered from a woman aged 50 to 60 with Graves' hyperthyroidism. The chain's CDR3 is CASSLIGTGNSPLHF. CDR3 in DNA: TGTGCCAGCAGTTTAATAGGGACGGGTAATTCACCCCTCCACTTT.